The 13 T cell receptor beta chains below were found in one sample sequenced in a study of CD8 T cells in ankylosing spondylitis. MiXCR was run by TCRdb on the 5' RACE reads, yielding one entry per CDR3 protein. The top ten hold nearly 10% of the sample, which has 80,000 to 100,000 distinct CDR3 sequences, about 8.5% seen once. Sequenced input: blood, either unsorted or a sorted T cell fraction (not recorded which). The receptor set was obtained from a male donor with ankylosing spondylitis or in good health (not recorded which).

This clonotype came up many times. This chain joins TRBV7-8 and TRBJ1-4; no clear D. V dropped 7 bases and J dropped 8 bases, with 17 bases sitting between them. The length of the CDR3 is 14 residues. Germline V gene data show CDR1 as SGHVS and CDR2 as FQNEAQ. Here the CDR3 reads CASTLGRTEEKLFF. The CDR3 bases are TGTGCCAGCACGTTAGGTCGGACCGAGGAAAAACTGTTTTTT.

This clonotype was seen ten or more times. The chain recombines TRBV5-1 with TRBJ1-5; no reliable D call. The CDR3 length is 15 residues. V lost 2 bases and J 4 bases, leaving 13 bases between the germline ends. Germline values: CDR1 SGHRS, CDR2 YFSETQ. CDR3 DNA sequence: TGCGCCAGCAGCTTATCGCCAGGCCCTAATCAGCCCCAGCATTTT. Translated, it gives CASSLSPGPNQPQHF.

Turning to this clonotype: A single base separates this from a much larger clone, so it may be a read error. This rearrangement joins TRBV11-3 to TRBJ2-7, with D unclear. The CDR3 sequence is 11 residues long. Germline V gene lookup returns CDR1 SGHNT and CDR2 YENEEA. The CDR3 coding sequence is TGTGCCAGCAGCCCGAACTACGGGCAGTACTTC. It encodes CASSPNYGQYF.

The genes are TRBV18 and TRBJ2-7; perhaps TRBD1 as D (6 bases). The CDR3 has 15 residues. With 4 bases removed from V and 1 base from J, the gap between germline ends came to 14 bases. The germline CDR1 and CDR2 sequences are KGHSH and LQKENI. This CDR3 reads CASSLSRQGSYEQYF. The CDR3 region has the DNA TGTGCCAGCTCACTATCAAGGCAGGGGTCCTACGAGCAGTACTTC.

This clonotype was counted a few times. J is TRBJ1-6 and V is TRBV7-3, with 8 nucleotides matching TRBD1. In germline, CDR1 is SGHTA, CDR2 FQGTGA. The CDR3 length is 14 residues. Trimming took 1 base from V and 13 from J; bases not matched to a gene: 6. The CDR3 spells CASSLRGTGDPLHF. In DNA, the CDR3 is TGTGCCAGCAGCTTAAGGGGGACAGGCGATCCCCTCCACTTT. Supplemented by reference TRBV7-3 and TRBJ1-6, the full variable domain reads GAGVSQTPSNKVTEKGKYVELRCDPISGHTALYWYRQSLGQGPEFLIYFQGTGAADDSGLPNDRFFAVRPEGSVSTLKIQRTERGDSAVYLCASSLRGTGDPLHFGNGTRLTVT.

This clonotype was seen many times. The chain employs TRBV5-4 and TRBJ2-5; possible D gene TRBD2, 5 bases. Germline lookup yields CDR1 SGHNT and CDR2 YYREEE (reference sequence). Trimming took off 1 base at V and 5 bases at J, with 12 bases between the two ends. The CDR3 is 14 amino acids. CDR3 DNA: TGTGCCAGCAGCTTGAAGAGGGATACCGAGACCCAGTACTTC. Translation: CASSLKRDTETQYF.

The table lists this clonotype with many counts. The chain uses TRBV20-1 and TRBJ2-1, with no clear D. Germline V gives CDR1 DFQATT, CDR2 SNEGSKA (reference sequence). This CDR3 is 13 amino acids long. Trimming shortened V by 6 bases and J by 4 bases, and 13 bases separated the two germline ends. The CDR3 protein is CSALPGPYNEQFF. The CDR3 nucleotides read TGCAGTGCACTACCTGGACCGTACAATGAGCAGTTCTTC.

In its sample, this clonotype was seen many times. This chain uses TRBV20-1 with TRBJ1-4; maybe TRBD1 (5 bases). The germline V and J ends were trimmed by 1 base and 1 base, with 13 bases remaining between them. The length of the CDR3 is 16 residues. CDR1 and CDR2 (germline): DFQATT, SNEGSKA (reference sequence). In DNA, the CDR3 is TGCAGTGCTAGAGGCGCTGGGGGGGGAACTAATGAAAAACTGTTTTTT. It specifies CSARGAGGGTNEKLFF.

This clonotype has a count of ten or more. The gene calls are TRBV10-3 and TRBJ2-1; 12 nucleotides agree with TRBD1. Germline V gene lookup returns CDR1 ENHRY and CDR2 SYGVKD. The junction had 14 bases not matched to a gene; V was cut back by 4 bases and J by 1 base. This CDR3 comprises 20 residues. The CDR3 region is CAISGPYGTGGDSSYNEQFF. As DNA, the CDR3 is TGTGCCATCAGTGGGCCGTACGGGACAGGGGGCGATTCGTCCTACAATGAGCAGTTCTTC.

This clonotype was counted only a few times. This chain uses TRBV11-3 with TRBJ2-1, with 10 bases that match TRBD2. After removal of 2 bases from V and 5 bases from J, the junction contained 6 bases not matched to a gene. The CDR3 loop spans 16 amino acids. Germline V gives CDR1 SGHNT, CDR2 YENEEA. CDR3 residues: CASSLRVSGRNNEQFF. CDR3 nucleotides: TGTGCCAGCAGCTTAAGGGTTAGCGGGAGGAACAATGAGCAGTTCTTC.

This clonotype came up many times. The chain's CDR3 is CASSNRTGDEQYF. For the CDR3, the DNA is TGTGCCAGCAGCAATCGGACTGGGGACGAGCAGTACTTC. V gene TRBV21-1 combines with J gene TRBJ2-7; the listed D gene, TRBD1, was not tested against the DNA. TRBV21-1 is labeled a pseudogene. CDR3 length equals 13 residues.

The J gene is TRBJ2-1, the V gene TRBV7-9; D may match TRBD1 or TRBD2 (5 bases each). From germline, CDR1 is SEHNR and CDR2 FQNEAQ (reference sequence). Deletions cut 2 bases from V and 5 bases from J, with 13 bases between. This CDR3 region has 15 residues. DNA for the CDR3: TGTGCCAGCAGCTTAACGAGGGGATCGAACAATGAGCAGTTCTTC. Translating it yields CASSLTRGSNNEQFF. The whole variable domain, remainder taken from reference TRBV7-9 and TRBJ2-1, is DTGVSQNPRHKITKRGQNVTFRCDPISEHNRLYWYRQTLGQGPEFLTYFQNEAQLEKSRLLSDRFSAERPKGSFSTLEIQRTEQGDSAMYLCASSLTRGSNNEQFFGPGTRLTVL.

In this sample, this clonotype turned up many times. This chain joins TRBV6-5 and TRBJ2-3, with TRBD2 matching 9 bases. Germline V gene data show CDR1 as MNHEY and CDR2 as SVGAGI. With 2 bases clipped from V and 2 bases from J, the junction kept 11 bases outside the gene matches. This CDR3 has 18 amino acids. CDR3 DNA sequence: TGTGCCAGCAGTTACAGCACTAGCGGGCCAATAGACACAGATACGCAGTATTTT. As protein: CASSYSTSGPIDTDTQYF.